This T cell receptor beta chain stems from a study of blood T cell repertoires in COVID-19. As for the study in general: The analysed material was cDNA or gDNA that came from T cells, B-cell-depleted T cells, or PBMCs.

Trimming removed 4 bases from V and 0 bases from J; junction bases left unmatched: 4. The germline CDR1 and CDR2 sequences are SGHRS and YFSETQ. The CDR3 covers 16 residues. The assay was immunoSEQ multiplex PCR, and TCRdb's table has in-frame clones only and misses some. The sample consists of more than 35,000 clones, about nine tenths of them appearing once. The chain employs TRBV5-1 and TRBJ1-5, with 10 bases identical to TRBD1. This sequence was found in a human donor in a cohort sampled during active COVID-19. The sequenced sample was peripheral blood. The CDR3 here is CASSEGTGDSNQPQHF. CDR3 nucleotides: TGCGCCAGCAGCGAAGGGACAGGGGATAGCAATCAGCCCCAGCATTTT.